One sample yielded the 6 T cell receptor beta chains listed below, sequenced in a study of identical twins. MiXCR, applied by TCRdb to the 5' RACE reads, yields one record per CDR3 protein. The data show 280,000 or so distinct CDR3 sequences, with under 9.5% seen just once and around 2.1% held by the top ten. This sample also appeared in a second study, on yellow fever vaccine responses in identical twins.

The sequencing sample was made of memory (CD45RO+) T cells sorted from blood. The receptor source for this set is a woman younger than 30 in good health.

This chain uses TRBV20-1 with TRBJ2-2; tentatively, D is TRBD1 or TRBD2 (5 bases each). Germline V gene lookup returns CDR1 DFQATT and CDR2 SNEGSKA (reference sequence). The CDR3 runs to 15 residues. V lost 5 bases, J lost 4 bases, and 17 bases lay in between. The CDR3 sequence is CSAQRGAAFTGELFF. The CDR3 region has the DNA TGCAGTGCTCAACGAGGGGCAGCCTTCACCGGGGAGCTGTTTTTT.

This clonotype was observed at least ten times. This rearrangement joins TRBV3-1 to TRBJ2-5; D tentatively reads TRBD1 or TRBD2 (5 bases each). CDR3 size: 17 residues. CDR1 is LGHDT and CDR2 is YNNKEL in the germline V gene (reference sequence). Trimming cost V 5 bases and J 0 bases, with 19 bases left between them. The CDR3 sequence: CASSKGGASLYQETQYF. In nucleotides, the CDR3 is TGTGCCAGCAGCAAAGGTGGGGCTAGCTTGTACCAAGAGACCCAGTACTTC.

This clonotype was counted at least ten times. The genes are TRBV5-6 and TRBJ2-3; 7 positions agree with TRBD1. Per germline, CDR1 SGHDT and CDR2 YYEEEE. This CDR3 comprises 14 residues. The V and J ends lost 3 bases and 4 bases, in that order; junction bases with no gene match: 5. This chain's CDR3 is CASSYRGLADTQYF. CDR3 bases: TGTGCCAGCAGCTACAGGGGCCTAGCAGATACGCAGTATTTT.

This clonotype was detected ten times or more. The chain carries TRBV4-1 and TRBJ2-1; no definite D call. V lost 6 bases, J lost 4 bases, and 16 bases lay in between. The germline gives CDR1 MGHRA, CDR2 YSYEKL. The CDR3 runs to 15 residues. CDR3 in DNA: TGCGCCAGCAGTCGGTCTGAGCGAGAATACAATGAGCAGTTCTTC. The encoded protein is CASSRSEREYNEQFF.

This clonotype has just a few counts. The J gene is TRBJ2-3, the V gene TRBV6-1, with D tentatively TRBD2 (6 bases). Germline CDR1 MNHNS, CDR2 SASEGT. V lost 6 bases, J lost 6 bases, and 22 bases lay in between. This CDR3 spans 16 amino acids. In nucleotides, the CDR3 is TGTGCCAGCAGAGCCAAGCGGACGGGGGATGGGGATACGCAGTATTTT. It specifies CASRAKRTGDGDTQYF.

This clonotype has a handful of counts. The genes are TRBV7-3 and TRBJ2-7; 9 positions match TRBD2. The germline gives CDR1 SGHTA, CDR2 FQGTGA. Trimming at V came to 0 bases and at J to 4 bases, leaving 4 bases not matched to a gene. The CDR3 length is 15 residues. Here the CDR3 reads CASSLTAGGLYEQYF. The CDR3 nucleotides read TGTGCCAGCAGCTTAACGGCGGGAGGGTTATACGAGCAGTACTTC.